Listed here are 3 T cell receptor beta chains from one sample, sequenced in a study of radiotherapy plus CTLA-4 blockade in lung cancer. The assay was immunoSEQ multiplex PCR, and TCRdb's table has in-frame clones only and misses some. Found here are some 25,000 clones, roughly 70% of them singletons; the top ten hold approximately 3%. The sample here was peripheral blood, taken from a patient treated with radiotherapy plus ipilimumab. These TCRs come from a human donor with non-small cell lung cancer whose response to radiotherapy plus ipilimumab could not be evaluated.

This clone turned up a few times. This chain joins TRBV6-6 and TRBJ2-7; D might be TRBD1 (5 bases). Trimming took off 7 bases at V and 6 bases at J, with 16 bases between the two ends. Germline V gene sequence: CDR1 MNHNY, CDR2 SVGAGI (reference sequence). The CDR3 runs 13 residues. The CDR3 DNA sequence: TGTGCCAGCACTAGGGGTGATATGGGCGAGCAGTACTTC. Amino acid sequence: CASTRGDMGEQYF.

The chain combines TRBV7-2 with TRBJ2-7; no definite D call. Trimming removed 8 bases at V and 3 bases at J, with 17 bases between. The CDR3 loop spans 14 amino acids. Germline-derived CDR1 and CDR2 are SGHTA and FQGNSA. This CDR3 reads CASASMGLVYEQYF. Written as DNA, the CDR3 is TGTGCCAGCGCCTCGATGGGCTTGGTCTACGAGCAGTACTTC.

V and J are TRBV11-2 and TRBJ2-1; 13 nucleotides line up with TRBD2. The V segment lost 4 bases and the J segment 6 bases; nucleotides outside the gene matches: 3. CDR1 is SGHAT and CDR2 is FQNNGV in the germline V gene. The CDR3 extends over 15 amino acids. Written as DNA, the CDR3 is TGTGCCAGCAGCTCGAGACTAGCGGGAGGCAATGAGCAGTTCTTC. Protein: CASSSRLAGGNEQFF.